This TCR beta chain was sequenced during a study of post-analysis software for immune sequencing data. In the study overall: Disease trajectories encompassed relapsing-remitting, secondary progressive and progressive-relapsing multiple sclerosis. Points from the study as a whole: Controls showed significantly higher normalized Chao1 diversity than did multiple sclerosis patients. The five TRBV segments detected at higher frequency in patients than in controls included TRBV5-6, TRBV5-1 and TRBV20-1. Samples from one preparation batch, clustered by F measure, grouped strongly together.

TCR beta libraries were prepared from cDNA with unique molecular identifiers. TCRdb re-derived calls from the PCR reads in MiXCR, one entry per CDR3 protein. This sample yields some 690,000 distinct CDR3 sequences, of which 30% are seen a single time; around 0.56% belongs to the top ten. Worth noting for this clonotype: Antigen unknown.

This CDR3 region has 15 residues. V lost 1 base, J lost 7 bases, and 7 bases stayed unmatched. Per the germline V gene, CDR1 is DFQATT and CDR2 is SNEGSKA (reference sequence). The rearrangement joins TRBV20-1 to TRBJ2-1; 10 nucleotides line up with TRBD1. This TCR came from a girl aged 10-17 years with multiple sclerosis. Specimen: blood. The chain's CDR3 is CSARGGQGVRNEQFF. The DNA of the CDR3 is TGCAGTGCTAGAGGTGGACAGGGGGTTAGGAATGAGCAGTTCTTC.